These 16 T cell receptor beta chains share one sample of origin, sequenced in a study of regulatory T cells in long-lasting Graves disease. Time point: newly diagnosed GD, antithyroid drugs for less than 3 months. The authors made the TCR library using RNA they extracted from PBMCs. For TCR beta, libraries came from iRepertoire HTBI primers and Arm-PCR of CDR3 regions. TCRdb itself ran the multiplex PCR reads through MiXCR, one entry per CDR3 protein. The sample lists about 440,000 distinct CDR3 sequences, about 16% occurring once. The data also belong to a second study, concerning T cells in Graves' hyperthyroidism and ophthalmopathy.

This specimen consisted of peripheral blood mononuclear cells (PBMCs), obtained at new diagnosis, from a patient treated with antithyroid drugs. Every receptor here comes from a woman between 18 and 30 years old with Graves disease.

Details on this clonotype: With a much larger clone just one base away, this may be a read error. V gene TRBV29-1 combines with J gene TRBJ2-7, with D perhaps TRBD1 (5 bases). V dropped 3 bases and J dropped 7 bases, with 22 bases sitting between them. The CDR3 has 15 residues. Germline CDR1 reads SQVTM; CDR2 reads ANQGSEA. The CDR3 DNA is TGCAGCGTTGAGAGTCGGCAGGGAAAGGTAGTTGAGCAGTACTTC. Amino acids: CSVESRQGKVVEQYF.

This clonotype has at least ten counts. J is TRBJ1-5 and V is TRBV18; D not resolved. Germline loops: CDR1 KGHSH, CDR2 LQKENI. Trimming removed 3 bases at V and 1 base at J, with 7 bases between. CDR3 length equals 14 residues. The chain's CDR3 is CASSPEESNQPQHF. The CDR3 DNA sequence: TGTGCCAGCTCACCGGAGGAGAGCAATCAGCCCCAGCATTTT. Together with reference TRBV18 and TRBJ1-5, the CDR3 gives the full variable domain: NAGVMQNPRHLVRRRGQEARLRCSPMKGHSHVYWYRQLPEEGLKFMVYLQKENIIDESGMPKERFSAEFPKEGPSILRIQQVVRGDSAAYFCASSPEESNQPQHFGDGTRLSIL.

This clonotype showed up many times. The genes are TRBV6-1 and TRBJ1-3, with a tentative D call TRBD1 (5 bases). The CDR3 covers 14 residues. The V gene's germline CDR1 is MNHNS and CDR2 SASEGT. Deletions cut 3 bases from V and 0 bases from J, with 6 bases between. CDR3 DNA sequence: TGTGCCAGCAGTGAGACAGTCTCTGGAAACACCATATATTTT. The encoded protein is CASSETVSGNTIYF.

This clonotype showed up many times. This chain uses TRBV5-1 with TRBJ1-1; weak D call: TRBD1 (6 bases). Germline-derived CDR1 and CDR2 are SGHRS and YFSETQ. The CDR3 covers 12 residues. V was clipped by 5 bases and J by 11 bases, with 16 bases between them. The CDR3 here is CASSPEGVDAFF. The CDR3 nucleotides read TGCGCCAGCAGTCCCGAGGGGGTAGATGCTTTCTTT.

The CDR3 region is CATSREGEKLFF. The CDR3 DNA follows: TGTGCCACCAGCAGAGAAGGTGAAAAACTGTTTTTT. V usage is TRBV15 and J usage is TRBJ1-4; D is unresolved. The germline gives CDR1 LNHNV, CDR2 YYDKDF (reference sequence). The CDR3 totals 12 residues. Trimming cost V 0 bases and J 7 bases, with 3 bases left between them.

The chain carries TRBV20-1 and TRBJ2-1, with TRBD2 as a possible D gene (6 bases). The CDR3 contains 16 residues. Germline CDR1 and CDR2: DFQATT and SNEGSKA (reference sequence). Between the trimmed V and J ends, which lost 2 bases and 4 bases, there was a span of 18 bases. The CDR3 region is CSARRTSGLIYNEQFF. The CDR3 DNA is TGCAGTGCTAGACGGACTTCGGGACTCATATACAATGAGCAGTTCTTC.

The chain combines TRBV6-5 with TRBJ2-7, with TRBD2 identical over 9 bases. V dropped 0 bases and J dropped 6; count of bases not matched to a gene: 6. Germline CDR1 is MNHEY and CDR2 is SVGAGI. The CDR3 contains 15 residues. The CDR3 bases are TGTGCCAGCAGTTACTCCCGGACTAGCGTATCCGAGCAGTACTTC. Translation gives CASSYSRTSVSEQYF.

In this sample, this clonotype turned up a few times. The chain recombines TRBV6-2 or TRBV6-3 with TRBJ2-7; D tentatively fits TRBD1 or TRBD2 (6 bases each). The germline V gene encodes CDR1 MNHEY and CDR2 SVGEGT. There are 14 residues in the CDR3. Between the trimmed V and J ends, which lost 7 bases and 0 bases, there was a span of 13 bases. The CDR3 here is CASIAGGSSYEQYF. The CDR3 DNA sequence: TGTGCCAGCATCGCCGGGGGCAGCTCCTACGAGCAGTACTTC.

There are a few counts of this clonotype. The chain recombines TRBV6-1 with TRBJ1-5, with D hard to call. CDR3 length: 15 residues. CDR1 and CDR2 from the germline V gene are MNHNS and SASEGT. The V end lost 1 base, the J end lost 7 bases, and 14 bases lay between the germline ends. The CDR3 region has the DNA TGTGCCAGCAGTGAAGAGGCCTGGGTCCGACAGCCCCAGCATTTT. Residues: CASSEEAWVRQPQHF.

The chain joins TRBV7-2 to TRBJ2-3; D might be TRBD1 (5 bases). V lost 0 bases to trimming and J lost 2 bases, with 9 bases between them. This CDR3 spans 15 amino acids. Germline V lookup: CDR1 SGHTA, CDR2 FQGNSA. CDR3 sequence: CASSLAGHSTDTQYF. CDR3 DNA: TGTGCCAGCAGCTTAGCGGGGCACTCCACAGATACGCAGTATTTT.

This clonotype was detected a few times. This chain joins TRBV9 and TRBJ2-3; 7 bases align to TRBD2. V shed 4 bases and J 0 bases; nucleotides not matched to a gene: 8. Germline V lookup: CDR1 SGDLS, CDR2 YYNGEE. CDR3 length: 16 residues. The CDR3 loop is CASSPWERGSTDTQYF. CDR3 in DNA: TGTGCCAGCAGCCCCTGGGAGCGGGGAAGCACAGATACGCAGTATTTT.

This sequence joins TRBV5-1 and TRBJ2-2, with 14 bases identical to TRBD2. This CDR3 spans 18 amino acids. CDR1 is SGHRS, CDR2 YFSETQ, per germline. Losses at the gene ends were 3 bases for V and 2 bases for J; bases not matched to a gene: 6. The CDR3 sequence: CASSYGLAGGPNTGELFF. CDR3 nucleotide sequence: TGCGCCAGCAGCTACGGACTAGCGGGAGGTCCAAACACCGGGGAGCTGTTTTTT.

This rearrangement joins TRBV12-3 or TRBV12-4 to TRBJ2-7; 9 bases map to TRBD1. The ends lost 5 bases at V and 2 bases at J; junction bases unmatched: 16. The CDR3 is 18 amino acids. CDR3 in amino acids: CASSRTAPRDRETYEQYF. CDR3 nucleotide sequence: TGTGCCAGCAGTCGGACCGCTCCCCGGGACAGGGAGACCTACGAGCAGTACTTC.

This clonotype was seen a handful of times. The genes are TRBV4-1 and TRBJ2-7; 9 positions agree with TRBD1. Germline loops: CDR1 MGHRA, CDR2 YSYEKL. The CDR3 length is 15 residues. With 0 bases clipped from V and 4 bases from J, the junction kept 4 bases outside the gene matches. As DNA, the CDR3 is TGCGCCAGCAGCCAAGATCCGGGACAGGGTTACGAGCAGTACTTC. Protein sequence: CASSQDPGQGYEQYF.

This clonotype was seen a handful of times. The gene calls are TRBV7-9 and TRBJ2-5, with D possibly matching TRBD1 (5 bases). In germline, CDR1 is SEHNR, CDR2 FQNEAQ (reference sequence). The V end was cut by 10 bases, the J end by 0 bases, with 15 bases between. CDR3 length: 14 amino acids. This CDR3 is CAINSGLDQETQYF. The DNA of the CDR3 is TGTGCCATCAACTCAGGGTTGGACCAAGAGACCCAGTACTTC.

In regard to this clonotype: A much larger clone differs from this one at a single base, so this may be a read error. V usage is TRBV2 and J usage is TRBJ2-1; TRBD1 aligns across 9 bases. The CDR3 consists of 14 residues. CDR1 and CDR2 from the germline V gene are SNHLY and FYNNEI. CDR3 residues: CVSSPGQGVNEQFF. In DNA form, the CDR3 reads TGTGTCAGCAGTCCGGGACAGGGTGTCAATGAGCAGTTCTTC.